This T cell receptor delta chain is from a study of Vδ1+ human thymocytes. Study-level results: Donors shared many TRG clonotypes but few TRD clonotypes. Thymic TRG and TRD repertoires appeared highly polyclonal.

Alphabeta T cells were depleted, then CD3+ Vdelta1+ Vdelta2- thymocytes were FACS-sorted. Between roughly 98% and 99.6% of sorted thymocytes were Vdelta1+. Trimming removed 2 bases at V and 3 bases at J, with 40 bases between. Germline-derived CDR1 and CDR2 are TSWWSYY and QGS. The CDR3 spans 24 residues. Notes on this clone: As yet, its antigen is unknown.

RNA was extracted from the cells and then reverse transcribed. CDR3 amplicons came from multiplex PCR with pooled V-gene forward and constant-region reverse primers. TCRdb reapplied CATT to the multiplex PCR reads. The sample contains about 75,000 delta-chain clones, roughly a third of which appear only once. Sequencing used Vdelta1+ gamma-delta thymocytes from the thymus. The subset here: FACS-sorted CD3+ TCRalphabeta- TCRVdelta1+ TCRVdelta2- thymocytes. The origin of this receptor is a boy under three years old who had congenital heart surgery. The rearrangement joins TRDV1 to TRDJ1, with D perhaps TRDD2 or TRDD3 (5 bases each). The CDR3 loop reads CALGEYKPKLHHFRLVYESDKLIF. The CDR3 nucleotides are TGTGCTCTTGGGGAATACAAGCCAAAACTACACCACTTCCGGTTGGTATACGAATCCGATAAACTCATCTTT.